Following are 8 T cell receptor beta chains from one sample sequenced in a study of cytomegalovirus exposure and HLA in healthy donors. The PCR had 60 Vbeta and 13 Jbeta primers. Measured with immunoSEQ multiplex PCR; TCRdb has only the in-frame clones, and not every one. Of around 230,000 clones in the sample, roughly 78% were seen once. The sequenced sample consisted of PBMCs. The origin of the receptors is a boy aged 5-17 years in good health and CMV-seronegative.

The V and J genes are TRBV6-1 and TRBJ2-7, with a possible D match to TRBD1 (6 bases). This CDR3 is 14 amino acids long. The germline CDR1 and CDR2 sequences are MNHNS and SASEGT. V was trimmed by 5 bases and J by 4 bases, leaving 15 bases between them. The CDR3 protein is CASSLSGTWYEQYF. DNA of the CDR3: TGTGCCAGCAGTTTATCCGGGACATGGTACGAGCAGTACTTC.

The rearrangement links TRBV19 to TRBJ2-7; D not certain. V gave up 3 bases and J gave up 2 bases, with 8 bases separating them. Per germline, CDR1 LNHDA and CDR2 SQIVND (reference sequence). The CDR3 is 13 residues long. The CDR3 bases are TGTGCCAGTAGTATTGGGCCAGCCTACGAGCAGTACTTC. Translated, it gives CASSIGPAYEQYF.

This chain links TRBV5-1 with TRBJ2-2; perhaps TRBD2 as D (6 bases). Trimming pared 0 bases from V and 7 bases from J, leaving 22 bases between. This CDR3 spans 18 amino acids. Germline assignment: CDR1 SGHRS and CDR2 YFSETQ. The CDR3 is CASSLEVGGAGTDGELFF. The CDR3 DNA follows: TGCGCCAGCAGCTTGGAAGTCGGAGGGGCAGGGACGGACGGGGAGCTGTTTTTT.

V is TRBV6-5 and J is TRBJ1-1; 7 bases map to TRBD1. The CDR3 consists of 15 residues. Losses at the gene ends were 1 base for V and 4 bases for J; bases not matched to a gene: 6. The germline CDR1 and CDR2 sequences are MNHEY and SVGAGI. The CDR3 spells CASSYWYGTATEAFF. In nucleotides, the CDR3 is TGTGCCAGCAGTTACTGGTACGGGACAGCCACTGAAGCTTTCTTT.

The chain recombines TRBV4-1 with TRBJ2-5; D ambiguous. V was pared by 0 bases and J by 11 bases, with 16 bases between. Germline V gives CDR1 MGHRA, CDR2 YSYEKL. CDR3 length: 14 amino acids. Here the CDR3 reads CASSQDGMSPEQYF. In nucleotides, the CDR3 is TGCGCCAGCAGCCAAGACGGAATGAGCCCGGAGCAGTACTTC.

The CDR3 reads CARTARTDEQYF. The CDR3 bases are TGTGCCAGAACCGCTAGAACCGACGAGCAGTACTTC. This chain links TRBV9 with TRBJ2-7; no definite D call. Germline V gene sequence: CDR1 SGDLS, CDR2 YYNGEE. Trimming left V 8 bases short and J 5 bases short, with 14 bases between. CDR3 length equals 12 residues.

The V call is TRBV29-1, the J call TRBJ1-2; the D gene is possibly TRBD1 (5 bases). Germline V gene sequence: CDR1 SQVTM, CDR2 ANQGSEA. V shed 3 bases and J shed 8 bases, with 13 bases lying between them. The CDR3 length is 12 residues. The CDR3 DNA follows: TGCAGCGTTGATGAGGGAGGGGTCGGCTACACCTTC. This sequence encodes CSVDEGGVGYTF.

V and J are TRBV6-5 and TRBJ2-2; a weak D match, TRBD1 (5 bases). V lost 7 bases to trimming and J lost 0 bases, with 9 bases between them. The CDR3 loop spans 14 amino acids. The V gene's germline CDR1 is MNHEY and CDR2 SVGAGI. The CDR3 here is CASTQGTNTGELFF. Written as DNA, the CDR3 is TGTGCCAGCACGCAGGGCACGAACACCGGGGAGCTGTTTTTT.